The rows below give T cell receptor beta chains drawn from one sample of a study of T cell changes during pregnancy in multiple sclerosis. Generated by immunoSEQ multiplex PCR, the TCRdb table keeps only in-frame clones and is missing some. Altogether 59,000 or so clones are present, 92% being singletons, with the ten largest covering around 3%. The sample here was peripheral blood, taken in the third trimester of pregnancy. The receptors come from a female donor in good health, enrolled as a control in a pregnancy study. The CDR3 runs from the conserved cysteine through the conserved F or W. The order of the fields is clone size, V gene, J gene, D gene, CDR3 protein, CDR3 DNA. D genes are given only for firm matches. The size entry is marked missing in some rows and otherwise reads once, few, many or a size class.

>NA|TRBV29-1|TRBJ1-4|NA
CSVPGVDEKLFF
TGCAGCGTTCCGGGGGTGGATGAAAAACTGTTTTTT
>NA|TRBV11-2|TRBJ1-2|NA
CASSSGTTNYGYTF
TGTGCCAGCAGCTCCGGGACAACCAACTATGGCTACACCTTC
>NA|TRBV6-6|TRBJ2-7|TRBD1
CASLGQVIYEQYF
TGTGCCAGCCTGGGACAGGTGATATACGAGCAGTACTTC
>NA|TRBV30|TRBJ2-7|NA
CAWSPTGYEQYF
TGTGCCTGGAGCCCGACAGGCTACGAGCAGTACTTC
>NA|TRBV18|TRBJ2-3|TRBD2
CASSPPGLAGTDTQYF
TGTGCCAGCTCACCCCCGGGACTAGCGGGCACAGATACGCAGTATTTT
>NA|TRBV2|TRBJ2-1|NA
CASSPTRGEQFF
TGTGCCAGCAGTCCGACTAGGGGTGAGCAGTTCTTC
>NA|TRBV5-4|TRBJ1-2|TRBD1
CASSLFDRDWYGYTF
TGTGCCAGCAGCCTTTTCGACAGGGACTGGTATGGCTACACCTTC
>NA|TRBV7-3|TRBJ2-2|NA
CASSQRTGRGELFF
TGTGCCAGCAGCCAACGGACTGGGCGGGGGGAGCTGTTTTTT
>NA|TRBV7-2|TRBJ1-1|NA
CASSLRVTEAFF
TGTGCCAGCAGCTTACGGGTAACTGAAGCTTTCTTT
>NA|TRBV6-5|TRBJ1-2|NA
CASSTANYGYTF
TGTGCCAGCAGTACAGCTAACTATGGCTACACCTTC
>once|TRBV6-5|TRBJ2-7|TRBD2
CASSYSSGSSYEQYF
TGTGCCAGCAGTTACTCCAGCGGGAGTTCGTACGAGCAGTACTTC